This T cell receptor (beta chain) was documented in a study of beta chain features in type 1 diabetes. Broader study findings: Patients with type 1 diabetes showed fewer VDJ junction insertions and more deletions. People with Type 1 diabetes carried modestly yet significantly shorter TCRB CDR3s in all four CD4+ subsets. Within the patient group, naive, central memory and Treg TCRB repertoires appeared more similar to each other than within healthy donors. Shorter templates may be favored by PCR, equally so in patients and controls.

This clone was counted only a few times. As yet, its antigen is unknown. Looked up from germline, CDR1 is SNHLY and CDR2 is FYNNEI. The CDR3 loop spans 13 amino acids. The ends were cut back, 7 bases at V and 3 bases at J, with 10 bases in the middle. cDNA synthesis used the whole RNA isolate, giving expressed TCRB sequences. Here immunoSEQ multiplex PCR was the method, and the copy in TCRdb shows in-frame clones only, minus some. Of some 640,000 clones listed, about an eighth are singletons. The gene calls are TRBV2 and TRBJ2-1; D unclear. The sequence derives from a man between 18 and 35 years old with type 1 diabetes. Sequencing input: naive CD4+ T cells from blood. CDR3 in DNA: TGTGCCAGCACCTCGGACCTCTACAATGAGCAGTTCTTC. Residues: CASTSDLYNEQFF.